A single sample is the source of the 25 T cell receptor beta chains below, sequenced in a study of blood T cell repertoires in COVID-19. Libraries were prepared by immunoSEQ multiplex PCR; TCRdb keeps only in-frame clonotypes and omits some of them. This sample yields roughly 55,000 clones, of which about 87% are seen a single time; 5.5% to 8.5% belongs to the top ten. What was sequenced was peripheral blood. Receptors were obtained from a man aged 55 to 70 with active or convalescent COVID-19.

J is TRBJ2-1 and V is TRBV28; TRBD1 matches 12 bases. The germline V gene has CDR1 MDHEN and CDR2 SYDVKM. The CDR3 sequence is 15 residues long. The J segment lost 14 bases and the V segment lost 6 bases, leaving 14 bases of the junction unmatched. CDR3 nucleotides: TGTGCCAGCAGCCAGCCAGGGACAGGGGGCGTCTGGAAGTTCTTC. Protein: CASSQPGTGGVWKFF.

The gene calls are TRBV18 and TRBJ2-4; TRBD1 matches at 11 bases. Germline CDR1 is KGHSH and CDR2 is LQKENI. This CDR3 comprises 16 residues. Trimming at V came to 4 bases and at J to 8 bases, leaving 10 bases not matched to a gene. CDR3 residues: CASSRLWDRGIDIQYF. CDR3 sequence (DNA): TGTGCCAGCTCACGTCTCTGGGACAGGGGGATAGACATTCAGTACTTC.

This clone came up once. The V and J genes are TRBV7-8 and TRBJ1-2; D may be TRBD1 (5 bases). The CDR3 runs 17 residues. Trimming shortened V by 5 bases and J by 7 bases, and 26 bases separated the two germline ends. Germline values: CDR1 SGHVS, CDR2 FQNEAQ. CDR3 loop: CASSRGPETFYQGGYTF. CDR3 nucleotide sequence: TGTGCCAGCAGCAGAGGGCCCGAGACGTTCTATCAGGGTGGCTACACCTTC.

This clone was found once. This chain connects TRBV5-4 to TRBJ1-2; 8 bases fit TRBD1. CDR3 length: 17 residues. The ends lost 0 bases at V and 4 bases at J; junction bases unmatched: 11. Germline CDR1 SGHNT, CDR2 YYREEE (reference sequence). Here the CDR3 reads CASSLDRGRGQGYGYTF. CDR3 DNA: TGTGCCAGCAGCTTGGACAGGGGCAGGGGGCAGGGCTATGGCTACACCTTC.

The gene calls are TRBV6-1 and TRBJ1-5; D gene uncertain. From germline, CDR1 is MNHNS and CDR2 SASEGT. CDR3 size: 13 residues. The V gene lost 0 bases and the J gene lost 7 bases, with 7 bases spanning the gap. The CDR3 bases are TGTGCCAGCAGTGAAGCTAGTACCCAGCCCCAGCATTTT. Translating it yields CASSEASTQPQHF.

The CDR3: CASTKTSGTNNEQFF. The CDR3 nucleotides read TGTGCCAGCACCAAGACTAGCGGTACTAACAATGAGCAGTTCTTC. V and J are TRBV27 and TRBJ2-1; TRBD2 matches at 9 bases. This CDR3 is built from 15 residues. The V gene end was trimmed by 7 bases and the J gene end by 5 bases; junction bases not matched to a gene: 9. Germline V gene data show CDR1 as MNHEY and CDR2 as SMNVEV (reference sequence).

Only one count was recorded for this clone. The chain combines TRBV2 with TRBJ1-1; D gene ambiguous. CDR3 length equals 15 residues. V shed 6 bases and J shed 2 bases, with 16 bases lying between them. Germline-derived CDR1 and CDR2 are SNHLY and FYNNEI. Written as DNA, the CDR3 is TGTGCCAGCAGACAGCTGCAGACTACAAACACTGAAGCTTTCTTT. The encoded protein is CASRQLQTTNTEAFF.

The V call is TRBV7-9, the J call TRBJ2-3, with D unresolved. Germline lookup yields CDR1 SEHNR and CDR2 FQNEAQ (reference sequence). Trimming left V 2 bases short and J 6 bases short, with 9 bases between. The CDR3 sequence is 13 residues long. CDR3 coding DNA: TGTGCCAGCAGCTTATCGAGTTCCGATACGCAGTATTTT. Its translation: CASSLSSSDTQYF. The variable domain in full, completed from reference TRBV7-9 and TRBJ2-3, reads DTGVSQNPRHKITKRGQNVTFRCDPISEHNRLYWYRQTLGQGPEFLTYFQNEAQLEKSRLLSDRFSAERPKGSFSTLEIQRTEQGDSAMYLCASSLSSSDTQYFGPGTRLTVL.

This chain uses TRBV10-2 with TRBJ1-3; 7 bases are a match to TRBD1. V lost 0 bases and J lost 1; bases outside the gene matches: 9. There are 18 residues in the CDR3. From germline, CDR1 is WSHSY and CDR2 SAAADI. CDR3 in amino acids: CASSESGLGRGSGNTIYF. The CDR3 nucleotides read TGCGCCAGCAGTGAGTCGGGTCTCGGCAGGGGGTCTGGAAACACCATATATTTT.

J is TRBJ1-5 and V is TRBV19; D possibly corresponds to TRBD1 (6 bases). Trimming cost V 5 bases and J 0 bases, with 11 bases left between them. Germline CDR1 LNHDA, CDR2 SQIVND (reference sequence). CDR3 size: 15 residues. The CDR3 DNA sequence: TGTGCCAGTAGTCTGACAGGTCATAGCAATCAGCCCCAGCATTTT. Residues: CASSLTGHSNQPQHF.

This clone came up a few times. The chain links TRBV7-2 to TRBJ1-4; TRBD1 matches at 7 bases. J was trimmed by 8 bases and V by 5 bases; bases with no gene match: 14. The V gene's germline CDR1 is SGHTA and CDR2 FQGNSA. The CDR3 runs 16 residues. Here the CDR3 reads CASSLSLTGRGEKLFF. The CDR3 coding sequence is TGTGCCAGCAGCCTAAGCCTGACAGGGCGAGGAGAAAAACTGTTTTTT. Using reference TRBV7-2 and TRBJ1-4 for the parts outside the CDR3, the full variable domain is GAGVSQSPSNKVTEKGKDVELRCDPISGHTALYWYRQSLGQGLEFLIYFQGNSAPDKSGLPSDRFSAERTGGSVSTLTIQRTQQEDSAVYLCASSLSLTGRGEKLFFGSGTQLSVL.

The J gene is TRBJ1-1, the V gene TRBV27; the D gene is possibly TRBD1 (5 bases). V was cut by 5 bases and J by 5 bases, with 9 bases left in between. The germline V gene has CDR1 MNHEY and CDR2 SMNVEV (reference sequence). The CDR3 has 12 residues. This CDR3 reads CASSTAGTEAFF. In DNA form, the CDR3 reads TGTGCCAGCAGTACGGCAGGGACTGAAGCTTTCTTT.

The chain is built from TRBV19 and TRBJ2-3; TRBD2 agrees at 8 bases. Germline CDR1 reads LNHDA; CDR2 reads SQIVND (reference sequence). The CDR3 sequence is 13 residues long. The V segment lost 1 base and the J segment 6 bases; nucleotides outside the gene matches: 0. CDR3: CASSIGLADTQYF. In DNA form, the CDR3 reads TGTGCCAGTAGTATAGGACTAGCGGATACGCAGTATTTT.

The chain is built from TRBV28 and TRBJ2-5; D is ambiguous. CDR1 MDHEN and CDR2 SYDVKM come from the germline V gene. The CDR3 runs 13 residues. Trimming shortened V by 4 bases and J by 3 bases, and 9 bases separated the two germline ends. CDR3 coding DNA: TGTGCCAGCAGTTCGGGTTCTAAAGAGACCCAGTACTTC. Translation gives CASSSGSKETQYF.

The J gene is TRBJ1-2, the V gene TRBV28; 7 bases align to TRBD1. The CDR3 sequence is 14 residues long. After removal of 2 bases from V and 4 bases from J, the junction contained 4 bases not matched to a gene. From germline, CDR1 is MDHEN and CDR2 SYDVKM. CDR3 sequence (DNA): TGTGCCAGCAGTTTACCAGGACAGGCCTATGGCTACACCTTC. Translated: CASSLPGQAYGYTF.

This chain uses TRBV18 with TRBJ1-5; D remains ambiguous. In germline, CDR1 is KGHSH, CDR2 LQKENI. With 3 bases removed from V and 1 base from J, the gap between germline ends came to 4 bases. The CDR3 extends over 13 amino acids. The DNA of the CDR3 is TGTGCCAGCTCACCTTTAAGCAATCAGCCCCAGCATTTT. Translating gives CASSPLSNQPQHF.

This clone was observed a single time. The chain carries TRBV19 and TRBJ2-3; 15 nucleotides align to TRBD2. Germline CDR1 and CDR2: LNHDA and SQIVND (reference sequence). V shed 6 bases, J shed 0 bases, and the junction held 22 bases outside the gene matches. The CDR3 totals 23 residues. In DNA, the CDR3 is TGTGCCAGTAGCCCGGGAAGTCCGGGACTAGCGGGAGGAGGCTTTTTTAGCACAGATACGCAGTATTTT. This translates into CASSPGSPGLAGGGFFSTDTQYF.

A few counts support this clone. The chain combines TRBV5-4 with TRBJ2-1, with TRBD2 matching 9 bases. J lost 7 bases, V lost 4 bases, and 9 bases had no gene match. The CDR3 spans 15 residues. Germline V gene sequence: CDR1 SGHNT, CDR2 YYREEE (reference sequence). CDR3 amino acids: CASSHSAGGPNEQFF. The DNA for the CDR3 is TGTGCCAGCAGCCACTCGGCGGGAGGGCCAAATGAGCAGTTCTTC.

This clone has a handful of counts. J is TRBJ2-3 and V is TRBV7-2; 11 nucleotides align to TRBD2. In germline, CDR1 is SGHTA, CDR2 FQGNSA. The V segment lost 0 bases and the J segment 3 bases; nucleotides outside the gene matches: 8. The CDR3 covers 18 residues. The DNA for the CDR3 is TGTGCCAGCAGCTTAGCCACCTTAGCGGGGGGGTTAACAGATACGCAGTATTTT. It codes for CASSLATLAGGLTDTQYF.

This chain joins TRBV6-5 and TRBJ1-4, with D possibly TRBD1 on 6 matching bases. This CDR3 spans 16 amino acids. V lost 0 bases, J lost 7 bases, and 15 bases lay in between. Germline CDR1 is MNHEY and CDR2 is SVGAGI. The CDR3 here is CASSYSMGGRIEKLFF. The CDR3 DNA follows: TGTGCCAGCAGTTACTCGATGGGGGGGCGAATTGAAAAACTGTTTTTT.

The gene calls are TRBV5-1 and TRBJ2-3; the match to TRBD2 covers 8 bases. The CDR3 has 15 residues. Germline trimming cut 0 bases from V and 1 base from J; bases unmatched to any gene: 1. The germline CDR1 and CDR2 sequences are SGHRS and YFSETQ. CDR3 bases: TGCGCCAGCAGCTTGGACGGGGGGGGCACAGATACGCAGTATTTT. The encoded protein is CASSLDGGGTDTQYF.

This clone occurred once. The chain is built from TRBV7-9 and TRBJ1-6; possibly TRBD1 for D (6 bases). This CDR3 has 15 amino acids. V was pared by 5 bases and J by 10 bases, with 18 bases between. Germline V CDR1 and CDR2: SEHNR, FQNEAQ (reference sequence). CDR3 nucleotide sequence: TGTGCCAGCAGCACCGGGGTCAGGGGTGGATCACCCCTCCACTTT. Its translation: CASSTGVRGGSPLHF.

The sample holds one count of this clone. V and J are TRBV6-5 and TRBJ1-5; 7 bases fit TRBD1. The CDR3 loop spans 15 amino acids. V gave up 10 bases and J gave up 6 bases; unmatched junction bases: 15. Germline V gene sequence: CDR1 MNHEY, CDR2 SVGAGI. The CDR3 DNA reads TGTGCCACAAGGGGGCAGGGGATGGAGAGTCAGCCCCAGCATTTT. It specifies CATRGQGMESQPQHF.

The CDR3, as DNA: TGCAGTGGAGCCCGCACAGATACGCAGTATTTT. It codes for CSGARTDTQYF. This rearrangement joins TRBV20-1 to TRBJ2-3; D gene uncertain. There are 11 residues in the CDR3. Deletions cut 7 bases from V and 1 base from J, with 6 bases between. Germline CDR1 is DFQATT and CDR2 is SNEGSKA (reference sequence).

This chain connects TRBV28 to TRBJ2-7, with 12 positions matching TRBD1. The CDR3 totals 15 residues. Per germline, CDR1 MDHEN and CDR2 SYDVKM. J gave up 2 bases and V 6 bases, and 5 bases lay outside the gene matches. The CDR3 nucleotides are TGTGCCAGCAGCCCAGGGACAGGGGGCCCCTACGAGCAGTACTTC. Protein product: CASSPGTGGPYEQYF.